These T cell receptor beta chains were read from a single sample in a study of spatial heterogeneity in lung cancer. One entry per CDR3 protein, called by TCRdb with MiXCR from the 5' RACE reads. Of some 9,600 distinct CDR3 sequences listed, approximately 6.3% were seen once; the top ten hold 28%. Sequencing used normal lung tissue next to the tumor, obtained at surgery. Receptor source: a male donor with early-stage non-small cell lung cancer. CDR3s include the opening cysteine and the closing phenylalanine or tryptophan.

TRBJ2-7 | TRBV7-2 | CASSSWGRGDEQYF
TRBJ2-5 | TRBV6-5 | CASSYLAPGLADQETQYF
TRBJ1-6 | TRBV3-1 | CASSPGTGRNSPLHF
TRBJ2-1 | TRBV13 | CASSPPPGLAGLSSYNEQFF
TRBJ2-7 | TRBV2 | CASSLSPVWEQYF
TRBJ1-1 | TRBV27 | CASSRQVPMNTEAFF
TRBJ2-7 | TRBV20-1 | CSAPRDYEQYF
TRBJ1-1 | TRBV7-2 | CASSLARENTEAFF
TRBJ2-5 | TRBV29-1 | CSVASSGFPETQYF
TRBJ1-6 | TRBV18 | CASSQGAVNSPLHF
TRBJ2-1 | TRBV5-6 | CASSSGLADEQFF
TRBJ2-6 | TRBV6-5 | CASSYGSGANVLTF